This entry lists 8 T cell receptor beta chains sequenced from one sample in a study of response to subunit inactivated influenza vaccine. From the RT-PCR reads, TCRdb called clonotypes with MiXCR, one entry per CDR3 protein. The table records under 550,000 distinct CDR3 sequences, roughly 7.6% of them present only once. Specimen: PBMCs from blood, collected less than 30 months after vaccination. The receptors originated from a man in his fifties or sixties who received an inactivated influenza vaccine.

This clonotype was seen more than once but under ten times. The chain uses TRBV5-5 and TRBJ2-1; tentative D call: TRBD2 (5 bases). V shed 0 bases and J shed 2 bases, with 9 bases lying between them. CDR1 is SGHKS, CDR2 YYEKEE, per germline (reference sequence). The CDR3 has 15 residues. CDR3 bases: TGTGCCAGCAGCTTGGGCGGGTTAGCCTACAATGAGCAGTTCTTC. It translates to CASSLGGLAYNEQFF.

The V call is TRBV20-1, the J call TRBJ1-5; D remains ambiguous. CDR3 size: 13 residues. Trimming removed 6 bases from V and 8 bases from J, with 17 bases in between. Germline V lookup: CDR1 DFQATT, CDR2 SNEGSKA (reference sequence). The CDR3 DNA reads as TGCAGTGCATATGGGCCGGGTGTTAAGCCCCAGCATTTT. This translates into CSAYGPGVKPQHF.

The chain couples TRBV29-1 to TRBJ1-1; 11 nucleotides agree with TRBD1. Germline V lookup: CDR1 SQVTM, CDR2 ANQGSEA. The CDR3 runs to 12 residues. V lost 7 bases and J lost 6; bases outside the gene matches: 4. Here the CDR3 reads CSAQDRGPEAFF. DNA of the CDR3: TGCAGCGCCCAGGACAGGGGGCCTGAAGCTTTCTTT.

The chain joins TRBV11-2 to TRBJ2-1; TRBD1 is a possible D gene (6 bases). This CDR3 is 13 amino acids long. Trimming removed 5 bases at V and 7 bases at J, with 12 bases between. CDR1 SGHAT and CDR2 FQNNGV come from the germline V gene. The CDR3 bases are TGTGCCAGCAGCAACCTTACAGGGAATGAGCAGTTCTTC. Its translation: CASSNLTGNEQFF. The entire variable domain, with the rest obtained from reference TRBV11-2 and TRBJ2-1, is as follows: EAGVAQSPRYKIIEKRQSVAFWCNPISGHATLYWYQQILGQGPKLLIQFQNNGVVDDSQLPKDRFSAERLKGVDSTLKIQPAKLEDSAVYLCASSNLTGNEQFFGPGTRLTVL.

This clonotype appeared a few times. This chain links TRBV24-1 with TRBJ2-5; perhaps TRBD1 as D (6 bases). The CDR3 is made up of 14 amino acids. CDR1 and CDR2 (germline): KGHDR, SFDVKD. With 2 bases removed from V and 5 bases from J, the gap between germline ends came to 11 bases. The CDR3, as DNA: TGTGCCACCAGTGATTCACTAACAGGGGAGACCCAGTACTTC. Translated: CATSDSLTGETQYF.

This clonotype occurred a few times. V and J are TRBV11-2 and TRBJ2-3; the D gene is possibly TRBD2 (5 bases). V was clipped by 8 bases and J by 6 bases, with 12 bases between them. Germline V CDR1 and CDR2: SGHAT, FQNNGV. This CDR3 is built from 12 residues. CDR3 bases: TGTGCCAGCCACGGGGTCGGGGATACGCAGTATTTT. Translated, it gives CASHGVGDTQYF.

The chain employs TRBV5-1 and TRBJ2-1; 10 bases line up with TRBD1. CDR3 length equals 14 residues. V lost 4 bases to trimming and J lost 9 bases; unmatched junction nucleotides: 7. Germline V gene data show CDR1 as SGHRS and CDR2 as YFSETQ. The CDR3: CASSTRQGASEQFF. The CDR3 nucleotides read TGCGCCAGCAGCACCCGACAGGGGGCGAGTGAGCAGTTCTTC.

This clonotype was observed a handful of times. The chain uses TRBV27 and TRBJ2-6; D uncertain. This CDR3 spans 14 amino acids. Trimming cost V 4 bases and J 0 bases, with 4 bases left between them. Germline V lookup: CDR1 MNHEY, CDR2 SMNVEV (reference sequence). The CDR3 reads CASSSDSGANVLTF. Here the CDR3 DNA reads TGTGCCAGCAGTTCCGACTCTGGGGCCAACGTCCTGACTTTC.